What follows are 18 T cell receptor beta chains derived from one specimen sequenced in a study of blood T cell repertoires in COVID-19. Repertoires were generated with immunoSEQ multiplex PCR, while TCRdb's copy carries only in-frame clones and drops some. The sample yields approximately 160,000 clones, roughly four fifths seen once. Sequences were obtained from peripheral blood. These TCRs come from a man aged 35 to 55 who had recovered from COVID-19.

This sequence joins TRBV4-3 and TRBJ1-6, with 7 bases identical to TRBD1. The CDR3 totals 16 residues. Germline CDR1 and CDR2: LGHNA and YSLEER. The V segment lost 0 bases and the J segment 11 bases; nucleotides outside the gene matches: 10. The CDR3 is CASSQDRSNRGPPLHF. For the CDR3, the DNA is TGCGCCAGCAGCCAAGATCGGTCCAACAGGGGCCCACCCCTCCACTTT.

V gene TRBV29-1 combines with J gene TRBJ2-6; 8 bases are a match to TRBD1. Germline V gives CDR1 SQVTM, CDR2 ANQGSEA. CDR3 size: 17 residues. The V and J ends lost 1 base and 1 base, in that order; junction bases with no gene match: 6. CDR3 in amino acids: CSVEGRDRGSGANVLTF. CDR3 nucleotide sequence: TGCAGCGTTGAAGGAAGAGACAGGGGATCTGGGGCCAACGTCCTGACTTTC.

This clone was found a few times. The V gene is TRBV9, the J gene TRBJ2-3; D perhaps matches TRBD2 (6 bases). This CDR3 has 15 residues. The V gene lost 2 bases and the J gene lost 6 bases, with 16 bases spanning the gap. Germline CDR1 and CDR2: SGDLS and YYNGEE. In nucleotides, the CDR3 is TGTGCCAGCAGCGTGATCGACTTGGAGGGGGATACGCAGTATTTT. Its translation is CASSVIDLEGDTQYF.

This rearrangement joins TRBV2 to TRBJ2-7, with 7 nucleotides matching TRBD1. CDR3 size: 11 residues. The V segment lost 6 bases and the J segment 5 bases; nucleotides outside the gene matches: 1. Germline CDR1 SNHLY, CDR2 FYNNEI. The CDR3 is CASRQGDEQYF. The CDR3 DNA follows: TGTGCCAGCAGGCAGGGGGACGAGCAGTACTTC.

The V call is TRBV6-2 or TRBV6-3, the J call TRBJ2-5; D may be TRBD2 (6 bases). CDR3 length equals 15 residues. The V gene lost 6 bases and the J gene lost 2 bases, with 16 bases spanning the gap. Germline lookup yields CDR1 MNHEY and CDR2 SVGEGT. The CDR3 protein is CASRPFRTIQETQYF. CDR3 bases: TGTGCCAGCAGACCTTTCCGGACTATTCAAGAGACCCAGTACTTC.

The chain has TRBV6-5 and TRBJ2-5, with D perhaps matching TRBD2 (5 bases). V lost 4 bases and J 3 bases, leaving 12 bases between the germline ends. The CDR3 covers 14 residues. The V gene's germline CDR1 is MNHEY and CDR2 SVGAGI. The CDR3 region is CASSSSGSEETQYF. For the CDR3, the DNA is TGTGCCAGCAGTTCCTCTGGGAGCGAAGAGACCCAGTACTTC.

V and J are TRBV4-2 and TRBJ1-5, with D tentatively TRBD1 (6 bases). V dropped 4 bases and J dropped 2 bases, with 12 bases sitting between them. CDR3 length equals 15 residues. Germline lookup yields CDR1 LGHNA and CDR2 YNFKEQ. The CDR3 reads CASSLTPGGNQPQHF. The DNA of the CDR3 is TGTGCCAGCAGCCTTACCCCAGGGGGCAATCAGCCCCAGCATTTT.

The rearrangement links TRBV24-1 to TRBJ2-1; weak D call: TRBD1 (5 bases). The CDR3 consists of 12 residues. Germline V lookup: CDR1 KGHDR, CDR2 SFDVKD. CDR3 DNA: TGTTCAAGGGCCCCAAGGGGCAATGAGCAGTTCTTC. This encodes CSRAPRGNEQFF.

V gene TRBV7-2 combines with J gene TRBJ2-7, with TRBD2 matching over 7 bases. The CDR3 has 14 amino acids. Germline assignment: CDR1 SGHTA and CDR2 FQGNSA. Trimming took 5 bases from V and 3 from J; bases not matched to a gene: 7. CDR3 amino acids: CASSPSGTNYEQYF. CDR3 nucleotide sequence: TGTGCCAGCAGCCCGTCAGGGACTAACTACGAGCAGTACTTC.

The V gene is TRBV28, the J gene TRBJ2-1; 11 bases agree with TRBD2. Germline V gene lookup returns CDR1 MDHEN and CDR2 SYDVKM. V shed 3 bases, J shed 10 bases, and the junction held 5 bases outside the gene matches. The CDR3 has 14 residues. The CDR3: CASSLTSGNREQFF. For the CDR3, the DNA is TGTGCCAGCAGTTTGACTAGCGGGAATCGCGAGCAGTTCTTC.

The chain combines TRBV5-6 with TRBJ1-1; no clear D gene. Trimming removed 0 bases from V and 5 bases from J, with 8 bases in between. This CDR3 has 13 amino acids. CDR1 and CDR2 from the germline V gene are SGHDT and YYEEEE. CDR3 DNA sequence: TGTGCCAGCAGCTTGGGGGGAGAGACTGAAGCTTTCTTT. The encoded protein is CASSLGGETEAFF.

This chain links TRBV28 with TRBJ1-6; the D gene is possibly TRBD1 (5 bases). CDR1 is MDHEN, CDR2 SYDVKM, per germline. There are 14 residues in the CDR3. V was shortened by 2 bases and J by 8 bases, with 10 bases between the two germline ends. CDR3 DNA sequence: TGTGCCAGCAGTTTAAACCAGGGTTATTCACCCCTCCACTTT. It is translated as CASSLNQGYSPLHF.

This chain links TRBV4-1 with TRBJ2-7; tentatively, D is TRBD1 (5 bases). This CDR3 spans 13 amino acids. The V end was cut by 0 bases, the J end by 3 bases, with 6 bases between. CDR1 and CDR2 (germline): MGHRA, YSYEKL. CDR3 coding DNA: TGCGCCAGCAGCCAAGACAGGGTCTACGAGCAGTACTTC. Encoded protein: CASSQDRVYEQYF.

CDR3 DNA sequence: TGTGCCAGCAGCTCGTCAACAGGGATGGGCACTGAAGCTTTCTTT. Translation gives CASSSSTGMGTEAFF. The J gene is TRBJ1-1, the V gene TRBV7-9; D may be TRBD1 (6 bases). V dropped 4 bases and J dropped 4 bases, with 16 bases sitting between them. In germline, CDR1 is SEHNR, CDR2 FQNEAQ (reference sequence). The length of the CDR3 is 15 residues.

V usage is TRBV29-1 and J usage is TRBJ1-2; weak D call: TRBD1 (6 bases). Germline CDR1 reads SQVTM; CDR2 reads ANQGSEA. V was cut by 7 bases and J by 8 bases, with 17 bases left in between. The CDR3 has 12 residues. In nucleotides, the CDR3 is TGCAGCGGGACAACAGGGCCGAGAGGCTACACCTTC. Translated, it gives CSGTTGPRGYTF.

V gene TRBV18 combines with J gene TRBJ2-5; 7 positions agree with TRBD1. The CDR3 covers 14 residues. V lost 3 bases, J lost 1 base, and 2 bases stayed unmatched. CDR1 is KGHSH and CDR2 is LQKENI in the germline V gene. This CDR3 reads CASSPGTAQETQYF. As DNA, the CDR3 is TGTGCCAGCTCACCCGGGACAGCCCAAGAGACCCAGTACTTC.

Details on this clone: The junction departs from germline at one end; a sequencing error may be responsible. J is TRBJ1-2 and V is TRBV5-5; D unclear. The CDR3 has 13 amino acids. The germline CDR1 and CDR2 sequences are SGHKS and YYEKEE (reference sequence). The CDR3 here is CTSSLTQAYGYTF. The CDR3 DNA follows: TGTACCAGCAGCTTGACTCAAGCCTATGGCTACACCTTC.

This chain links TRBV28 with TRBJ2-1, with TRBD1 matching 8 bases. CDR3 length equals 14 residues. The germline CDR1 and CDR2 sequences are MDHEN and SYDVKM. V lost 8 bases and J lost 7; bases outside the gene matches: 10. The DNA of the CDR3 is TGTGCCAGCTCTAAGACAGGGGAATCTAATGAGCAGTTCTTC. Protein product: CASSKTGESNEQFF. Full variable domain (outside the CDR3, taken from reference TRBV28 and TRBJ2-1): DVKVTQSSRYLVKRTGEKVFLECVQDMDHENMFWYRQDPGLGLRLIYFSYDVKMKEKGDIPEGYSVSREKKERFSLILESASTNQTSMYLCASSKTGESNEQFFGPGTRLTVL.